This TCR beta chain stems from a study of blood T cell repertoires in COVID-19. At the level of the study: COVID-19 samples from acute and convalescent phases originated in the United States, Italy and Spain. T cells, B-cell-depleted T cells, or PBMCs supplied cDNA or gDNA.

V was pared by 0 bases and J by 11 bases, with 12 bases between. The CDR3 loop spans 13 amino acids. Per the germline V gene, CDR1 is KGHSH and CDR2 is LQKENI. Source study methods: For nucleated cells, counts were estimated from reference gene primer amplification. Here immunoSEQ multiplex PCR was the method, and the copy in TCRdb shows in-frame clones only, minus some. The V and J calls and clone size come from that table; D and trimming were worked out from the DNA. Here the sample spans about 240,000 clones, roughly 80% being singletons. The chain has TRBV18 and TRBJ2-3; TRBD1 might be the D (5 bases). This TCR came from a woman of 80 years or more with acute or convalescent COVID-19. Sequencing was done on a sample of peripheral blood. The CDR3: CASSPPGQGGQYF. As DNA, the CDR3 is TGTGCCAGCTCACCACCGGGGCAGGGTGGGCAGTATTTT.